A selection of T cell receptor beta chains follows, all from one sample in a study of blood T cell repertoires in COVID-19. Some clones are missing from TCRdb's copy, which holds only in-frame ones; the method was immunoSEQ multiplex PCR. Of about 93,000 clones in the sample, more than 65% were seen once. What was sequenced was peripheral blood. The source is a human donor in a cohort sampled during active COVID-19. Both conserved end residues are part of each CDR3. Each record gives: CDR3 length, clone size, D gene, J gene, V gene, CDR3 protein, CDR3 DNA. The D gene is left open where the match is weak. Rows may omit the clone size; those that give it use once, few, many or a size class.

>16|few|TRBD1|TRBJ1-6|TRBV11-2
CASGKSGETGRSPLHF
TGTGCCAGCGGAAAATCTGGGGAGACAGGGCGTTCACCCCTCCACTTT
>16|-|-|TRBJ2-1|TRBV19
CASSIGLRAGYNEQFF
TGTGCCAGTAGTATAGGCCTCAGGGCGGGATACAATGAGCAGTTCTTC
>13|many|-|TRBJ1-1|TRBV5-6
CASSTSVNTEAFF
TGTGCCAGCAGCACCAGCGTGAACACTGAAGCTTTCTTT
>16|-|-|TRBJ1-3|TRBV14
CASSQDRGLPGNTIYF
TGTGCCAGCAGCCAAGATCGGGGACTACCCGGAAACACCATATATTTT
>15|-|TRBD1|TRBJ2-7|TRBV18
CASSPRQGASYEQYF
TGTGCCAGCTCACCTCGACAGGGGGCCTCCTACGAGCAGTACTTC
>14|-|-|TRBJ2-7|TRBV7-9
CASSLTGSSYEQYF
TGTGCCAGCAGCTTAACAGGGAGCTCCTACGAGCAGTACTTC
>14|-|-|TRBJ1-4|TRBV18
CASSPAPGNEKLFF
TGTGCCAGCTCCCCCGCCCCGGGGAATGAAAAACTGTTTTTT
>16|-|TRBD1|TRBJ2-7|TRBV18
CASSPPRGQGGHEQYF
TGTGCCAGCTCACCACCGAGGGGACAGGGCGGCCACGAGCAGTACTTC
>15|-|-|TRBJ1-6|TRBV3-1/TRBV3-2
CASSAQGSYNSPLHF
TGTGCCAGCAGCGCACAGGGTTCCTATAATTCACCCCTCCACTTT
>16|-|-|TRBJ1-5|TRBV6-6
CASSYSWGETNQPQHF
TGTGCCAGCAGTTACAGTTGGGGAGAAACCAATCAGCCCCAGCATTTT
>13|-|-|TRBJ1-2|TRBV12-3/TRBV12-4
CASRPTGKPGYTF
TGTGCCAGCCGTCCGACAGGAAAGCCTGGCTACACCTTC
>16|few|TRBD2|TRBJ2-1|TRBV27
CASSQLTSGTYNEQFF
TGTGCCAGCAGTCAATTGACTAGCGGGACCTACAATGAGCAGTTCTTC